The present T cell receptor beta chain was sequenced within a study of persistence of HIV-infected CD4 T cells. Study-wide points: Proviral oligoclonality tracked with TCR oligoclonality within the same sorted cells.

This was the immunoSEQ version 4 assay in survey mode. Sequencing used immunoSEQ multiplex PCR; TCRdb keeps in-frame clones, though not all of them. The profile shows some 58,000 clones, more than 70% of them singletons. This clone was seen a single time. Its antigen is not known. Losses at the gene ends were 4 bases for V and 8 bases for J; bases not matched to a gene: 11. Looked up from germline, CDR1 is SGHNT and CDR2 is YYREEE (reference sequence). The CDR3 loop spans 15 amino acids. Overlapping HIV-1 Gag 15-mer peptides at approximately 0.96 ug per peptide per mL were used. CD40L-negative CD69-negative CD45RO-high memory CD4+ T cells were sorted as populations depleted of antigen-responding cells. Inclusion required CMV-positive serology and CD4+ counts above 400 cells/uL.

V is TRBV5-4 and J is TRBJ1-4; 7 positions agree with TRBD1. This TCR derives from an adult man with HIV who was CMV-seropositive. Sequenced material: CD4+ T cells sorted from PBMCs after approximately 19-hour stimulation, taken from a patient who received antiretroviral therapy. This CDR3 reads CASSATGTDKEKLFF. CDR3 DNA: TGTGCCAGCAGCGCCACCGGGACAGACAAGGAAAAACTGTTTTTT.